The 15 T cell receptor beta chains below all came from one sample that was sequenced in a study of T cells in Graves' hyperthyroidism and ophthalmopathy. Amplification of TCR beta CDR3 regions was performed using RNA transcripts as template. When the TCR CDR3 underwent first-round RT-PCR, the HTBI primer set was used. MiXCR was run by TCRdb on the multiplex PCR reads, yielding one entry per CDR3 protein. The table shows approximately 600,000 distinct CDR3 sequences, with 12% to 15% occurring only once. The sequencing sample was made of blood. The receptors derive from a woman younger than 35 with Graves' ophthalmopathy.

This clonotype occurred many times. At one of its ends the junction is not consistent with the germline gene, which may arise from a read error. CDR3 coding DNA: TGTGCCAGCAGTTACTCTTGGGCAGGGGGCTCCCACGAGCAGTACTTC. This translates into CASSYSWAGGSHEQYF. The chain employs TRBV6-5 and TRBJ2-7; 8 bases are shared with TRBD1. CDR3 length: 16 residues. The germline V gene encodes CDR1 MNHEY and CDR2 SVGAGI.

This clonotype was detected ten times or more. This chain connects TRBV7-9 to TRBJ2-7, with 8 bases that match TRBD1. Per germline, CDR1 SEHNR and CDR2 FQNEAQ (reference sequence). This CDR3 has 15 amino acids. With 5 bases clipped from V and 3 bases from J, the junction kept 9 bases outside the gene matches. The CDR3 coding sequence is TGTGCCAGCAGCCAATTCCGGGACAGGTTCTACGAGCAGTACTTC. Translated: CASSQFRDRFYEQYF.

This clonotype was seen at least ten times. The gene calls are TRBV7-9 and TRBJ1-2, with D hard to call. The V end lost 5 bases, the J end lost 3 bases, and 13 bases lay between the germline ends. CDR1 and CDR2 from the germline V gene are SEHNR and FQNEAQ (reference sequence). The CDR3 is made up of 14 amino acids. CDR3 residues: CASSSASRDYGYTF. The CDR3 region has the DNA TGTGCCAGCAGCAGCGCCAGTCGGGACTATGGCTACACCTTC.

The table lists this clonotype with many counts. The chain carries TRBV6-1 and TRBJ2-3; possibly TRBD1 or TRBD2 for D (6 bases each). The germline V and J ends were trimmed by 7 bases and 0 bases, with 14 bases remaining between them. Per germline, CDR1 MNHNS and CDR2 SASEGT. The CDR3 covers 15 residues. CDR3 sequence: CASTTGATSTDTQYF. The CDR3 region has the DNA TGTGCCAGCACCACGGGGGCCACTAGCACAGATACGCAGTATTTT.

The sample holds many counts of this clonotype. This CDR3 reads CASWAGLNTGELFF. The CDR3, as DNA: TGTGCCAGCTGGGCGGGGCTGAACACCGGGGAGCTGTTTTTT. This chain uses TRBV2 with TRBJ2-2; possibly TRBD2 for D (6 bases). CDR3 size: 14 residues. V lost 8 bases, J lost 1 base, and 11 bases lay in between. The germline V gene encodes CDR1 SNHLY and CDR2 FYNNEI.

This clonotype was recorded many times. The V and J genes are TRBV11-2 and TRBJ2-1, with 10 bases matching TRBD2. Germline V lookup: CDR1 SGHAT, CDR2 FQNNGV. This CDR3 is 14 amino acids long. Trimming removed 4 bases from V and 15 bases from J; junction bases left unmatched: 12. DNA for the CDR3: TGTGCCAGCAGCTCCTTAACTAGCGGGGCTGGGTGGTTCTTC. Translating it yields CASSSLTSGAGWFF.

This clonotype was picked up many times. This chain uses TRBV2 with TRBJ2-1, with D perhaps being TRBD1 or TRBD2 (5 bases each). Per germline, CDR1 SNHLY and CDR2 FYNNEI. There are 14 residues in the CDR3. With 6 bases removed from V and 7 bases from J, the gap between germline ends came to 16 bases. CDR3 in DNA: TGTGCCAGCAGGGGGACGGACCCATGGAATGAGCAGTTCTTC. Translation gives CASRGTDPWNEQFF.

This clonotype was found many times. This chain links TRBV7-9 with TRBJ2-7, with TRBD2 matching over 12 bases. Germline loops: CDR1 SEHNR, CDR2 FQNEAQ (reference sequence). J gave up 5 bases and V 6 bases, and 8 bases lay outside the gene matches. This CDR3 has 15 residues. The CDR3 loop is CASRPKTSGSHEQYF. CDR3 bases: TGTGCCAGCAGACCGAAGACTAGCGGGAGTCACGAGCAGTACTTC.

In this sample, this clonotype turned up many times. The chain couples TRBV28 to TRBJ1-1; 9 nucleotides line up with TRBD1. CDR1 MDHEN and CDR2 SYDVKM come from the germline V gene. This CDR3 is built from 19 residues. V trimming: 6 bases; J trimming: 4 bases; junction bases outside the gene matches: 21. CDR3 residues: CASRSQPGTGTVWGTEAFF. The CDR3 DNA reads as TGTGCCAGCAGGTCGCAACCCGGGACAGGGACCGTCTGGGGCACTGAAGCTTTCTTT.

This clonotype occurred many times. This chain's CDR3 is CASSLEWTQRSGELFF. CDR3 DNA: TGTGCCAGCAGCTTAGAGTGGACCCAGCGGTCCGGGGAGCTGTTTTTT. The chain links TRBV7-9 to TRBJ2-2, with D perhaps matching TRBD2 (5 bases). Germline values: CDR1 SEHNR, CDR2 FQNEAQ (reference sequence). The CDR3 totals 16 residues. V was cut by 1 base and J by 6 bases, with 15 bases left in between.

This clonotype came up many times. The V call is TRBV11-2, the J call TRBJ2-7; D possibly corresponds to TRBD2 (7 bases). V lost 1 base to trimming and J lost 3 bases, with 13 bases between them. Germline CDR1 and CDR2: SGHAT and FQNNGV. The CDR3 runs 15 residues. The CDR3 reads CASSLVGGGGYEQYF. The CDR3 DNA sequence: TGTGCCAGCAGCTTAGTGGGGGGAGGGGGCTACGAGCAGTACTTC.

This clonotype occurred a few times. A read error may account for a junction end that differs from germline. The CDR3 is CVSGPSGSGSPYEQYF. DNA for the CDR3: TGTGTCAGCGGTCCTTCCGGAAGCGGAAGTCCTTACGAGCAGTACTTC. The gene calls are TRBV28 and TRBJ2-7; tentatively, D is TRBD2 (5 bases). This CDR3 region has 16 residues. Germline V CDR1 and CDR2: MDHEN, SYDVKM. Looking up the rest from reference TRBV28 and TRBJ2-7 gives the full variable domain: DVKVTQSSRYLVKRTGEKVFLECVQDMDHENMFWYRQDPGLGLRLIYFSYDVKMKEKGDIPEGYSVSREKKERFSLILESASTNQTSMYLCVSGPSGSGSPYEQYFGPGTRLTVT.

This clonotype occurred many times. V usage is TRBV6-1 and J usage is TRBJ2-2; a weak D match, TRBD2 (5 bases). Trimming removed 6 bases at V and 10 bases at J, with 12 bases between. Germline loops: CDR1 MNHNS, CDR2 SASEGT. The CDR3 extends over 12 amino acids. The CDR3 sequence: CASREEVLELFF. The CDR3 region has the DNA TGTGCCAGCAGGGAGGAGGTCTTGGAGCTGTTTTTT.

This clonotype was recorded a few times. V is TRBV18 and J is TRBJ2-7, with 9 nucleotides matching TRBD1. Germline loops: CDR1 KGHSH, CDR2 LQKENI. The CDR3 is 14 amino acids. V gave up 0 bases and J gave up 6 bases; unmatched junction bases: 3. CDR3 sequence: CASSPPGQGSEQYF. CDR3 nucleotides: TGTGCCAGCTCACCACCCGGACAGGGGAGCGAGCAGTACTTC.

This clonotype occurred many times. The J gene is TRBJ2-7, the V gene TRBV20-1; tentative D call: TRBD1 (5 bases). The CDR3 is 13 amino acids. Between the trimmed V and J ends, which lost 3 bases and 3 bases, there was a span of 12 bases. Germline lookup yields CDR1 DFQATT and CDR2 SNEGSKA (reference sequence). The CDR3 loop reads CSASYSGNYEQYF. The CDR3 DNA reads TGCAGTGCTAGTTACTCAGGGAACTACGAGCAGTACTTC.